This TCR beta chain was identified during a study of graft-versus-host responses after intestinal transplantation. Study at large: Every transplant recipient was induced with anti-thymocyte globulin, then maintained on tacrolimus and steroids for two to four years.

This clone was recorded once. Its antigen is unidentified. Measured with immunoSEQ multiplex PCR; TCRdb has only the in-frame clones, and not every one. The sample has under 130,000 clones; under 95% are singletons. Between the trimmed V and J ends, which lost 0 bases and 5 bases, there was a span of 14 bases. Looked up from germline, CDR1 is ENHRY and CDR2 is SYGVKD. CDR3 length: 16 amino acids. The study's findings and limits: Some patients had graft-donor T cell macrochimerism. In their allografts, the ratios of graft-versus-host to host-versus-graft T cell clones were high. GvH clones were found in recipient marrow; some appeared first in ileum or blood.

This TCR derives from a human donor who received an intestinal transplant. Sequenced here: unstimulated CD8+ T cells sorted from spleen or lymph node cells, sampled before intestinal transplant. The chain couples TRBV10-3 to TRBJ1-5, with D unresolved. The CDR3 DNA reads TGTGCCATCAGTGAGTCCAGGACCCGTACGGATCAGCCCCAGCATTTT. Protein product: CAISESRTRTDQPQHF.